This T cell receptor (beta chain) was identified during a study of Ad26.COV2.S vaccination and SARS-CoV-2 variants. Measured with immunoSEQ multiplex PCR; TCRdb has only the in-frame clones, and not every one. The sample comprises a few hundred thousand clones, 83% of which are singletons, and 7.4% rests with the top ten. This sample's treatment: around 19 received Ad26.COV2.S at low or high dose, single or two shots; roughly five received placebo; per-sample allocation not given. Each sample was drawn 63 days after the first injection (of vaccine or placebo). This clonotype was obtained from a person between 18 and 65 years old who received the Ad26.COV2.S COVID-19 vaccine or a placebo. The starting material was peripheral blood, obtained in a trial of Ad26.COV2.S vaccine versus placebo.

The DNA for the CDR3 is TGTGCCAGCAACGTGCAGGTAGACTACGAGCAGTACTTC. Residues: CASNVQVDYEQYF. The gene calls are TRBV2 and TRBJ2-7, with D unresolved. V lost 7 bases to trimming and J lost 3 bases, with 13 bases between them. The CDR3 is 13 residues long. CDR1 is SNHLY and CDR2 is FYNNEI in the germline V gene.